The present T cell receptor (beta chain) was sequenced within a study of blood T cell repertoires in COVID-19. Study as a whole: Acute-phase and convalescent COVID-19 samples originated in the United States, Italy and Spain.

Study processing details: Amplification of reference gene primers was used by the study to estimate nucleated cell counts. Clones were read by immunoSEQ multiplex PCR, and TCRdb kept only the in-frame ones, dropping some. V and J calls and clone size are as listed in that table; D and trimming were resolved from the DNA. This sample carries some 65,000 clones, about 91% of them seen once, and the ten largest clones take roughly 18%. This CDR3 has 14 residues. V dropped 2 bases and J dropped 4; count of bases not matched to a gene: 6. Germline V CDR1 and CDR2: SQVTM, ANQGSEA. The sequence was obtained from a woman older than 75 with active COVID-19. This chain uses TRBV29-1 with TRBJ1-1, with 8 nucleotides matching TRBD1. The source material was peripheral blood. CDR3 residues: CSVEFRGLGTEAFF. CDR3 bases: TGCAGCGTTGAATTCAGGGGGCTGGGCACTGAAGCTTTCTTT.